A single TCR beta chain is shown here with its context. The antigen it recognizes is unknown. Base quality data are lacking; no much larger clone is found one base away. This entry comes from a study of beta chain features in type 1 diabetes (dated by TCRdb to 2017 to 2018). Notes on the research overall: Patients and healthy donors did not differ in mean age, gender distribution, total cell number or subset yield. A total of about 100,000,000 sorted cells were examined across all samples, and RNA yield correlated strongly with the number of cells per subset. In the study, recently diagnosed type 1 diabetes patients and matched healthy donors were compared on the TCRB repertoires of their sorted circulating CD4+ T cell subsets. Regulatory and stem cell-like memory subsets were obtained from only 8 patients and roughly eight healthy donors, while naive and central memory subsets were obtained from all 30 or so donors. Overall results and qualifications from the work: Naive, central memory and regulatory TCRB repertoires appeared to be more similar among patients than among healthy donors. Because small numbers of individuals were included in the HLA sub-analyses, any influence of HLA type on TCRB rearrangement was left unresolved. Because cDNA rather than genomic DNA was sequenced, highly expressing activated cells could have been over-represented, although no difference in activation and CD3 levels was found between groups. Patients with type 1 diabetes made fewer insertions and deleted more nucleotides at VDJ recombination sites, implying thymic rearrangement abnormalities. In all four CD4+ subsets, TCRB CDR3 length was moderately but significantly shorter in type 1 diabetes patients. PCR might favor shorter templates, but patient and control samples were amplified and corrected together, so any skew would affect both groups equally.

The entire isolated RNA was reverse transcribed using the High Capacity cDNA Reverse Transcription Kit, and thus expressed TCRB transcripts were sequenced. Deep immunoSEQ sequencing was applied to naive, central memory and regulatory T cell samples, giving an average of approximately 3.8 million total reads per sample. After sorted cells were lysed in RLT buffer, RNA was extracted with DNase-treated RNeasy Micro or Mini kits, with the choice depending on cell number. To prevent cross-contamination, every cell subset was processed on its own, while patient and healthy donor samples were processed together. TCRB sequences were amplified from cDNA with the immunoSEQ multiplex PCR, producing 87-bp fragments spanning the CDR3 region. The amplicons were sequenced using the Illumina HiSeq platform. The authors' pipeline ran thus. PCR bias was corrected computationally using synthetic template baselines, and reads within Hamming distance 2 were collapsed, with unmergeable singletons discarded. Reads were aligned to IMGT to assign V, D and J genes, CDR3 length, and insertions or deletions at six rearrangement sites. Within each subset, clonotype counts were normalized to sorted cell number, and only after that were true diversity and Gini coefficients computed with the tcR R package. The overlap coefficient, calculated on TCRB nucleotide sequences, was used to measure repertoire sharing. TCRdb stores this immuneACCESS table with in-frame sequences only. Part of the clones is absent; in the studies checked, under half of the shortfall reflects unresolved V genes, and no reason is known for the rest. The V and J calls and the clone size are those of that table, but D and trimming were determined from the DNA. The sample table contains 95,000 to 150,000 clones; only one count was recorded for roughly 15% of them. The ten largest make up over 2% of the sample.

Each donor gave one peripheral blood draw, approximately 120 mL on average, collected into heparinised tubes. A BD FACSAria II and a panel including CD45RO, CCR7, CD25, CD127, CD95 and CD27 were used to sort naive, central memory, regulatory and stem cell-like memory CD4+ T cells. All sorted populations exceeded 98% purity. PBMCs were isolated immediately by Lymphoprep density gradient centrifugation and stained directly without culture. Samples were stained and sorted in pairs, with one healthy donor and one patient per experiment, so that batch effects were minimized. The CDR3 holds 13 amino acids from the cysteine to the phenylalanine. Only the CDR3 DNA stays, 39 bases, in frame from base 1. Via the germline V gene, CDR1 is MDHEN and CDR2 SYDVKM. V and J are trimmed by 5 bases and 4 bases, and the gene matches miss 4 bases of the junction.

This sequence originates from a man in his thirties or forties with type 1 diabetes. Recombination connected TRBV28 to TRBJ1-2; the central 7 bases match TRBD1. The sequencing input was central memory CD4+ T cells from blood. The CDR3 reads as follows: CASSTTGIYGYTF. The base sequence is TGTGCCAGCAGTACGACAGGGATCTATGGCTACACCTTC.